The rows below give T cell receptor beta chains drawn from one sample of a study of blood T cells in healthy people across ages. Each CDR3 protein is one row after TCRdb ran MiXCR on the 5' RACE reads. There are around 690,000 distinct CDR3 sequences in the sample; 58% occur only once, and approximately 37% lies in the top ten. Sequencing used blood. Every receptor here comes from a man in his sixties in good health. Each CDR3 is given with its conserved first and last residue. The D gene is left open where the match is weak. The size field is filled for only some rows; it gives once, few, many or a size class.

size,J,length,D,V,DNA,CDR3
.,TRBJ1-1,13,TRBD1,TRBV12-3/TRBV12-4,TGTGCCAGCAGTACCACAGGGGAAACTGAAGCTTTCTTT,CASSTTGETEAFF
.,TRBJ2-5,15,TRBD1,TRBV11-2,TGTGCCAGCAGGCAAGGGGACAGGGGGGAAAAGACCCAGTACTTC,CASRQGDRGEKTQYF
.,TRBJ2-6,19,.,TRBV7-2,TGTGCCAGCAGCCCACGGGGTTACAACGGTGGATCTGGGGCCAACGTCCTGACTTTC,CASSPRGYNGGSGANVLTF
.,TRBJ2-5,15,.,TRBV7-7,TGTGCCAGCAGCTTAGGCGTTAGCCACCAAGAGACCCAGTACTTC,CASSLGVSHQETQYF
.,TRBJ2-7,14,TRBD1,TRBV29-1,TGCAGCGTTGAAGTCGGGACAGCGCATCTCGAGCAGTACTTC,CSVEVGTAHLEQYF
.,TRBJ2-5,16,.,TRBV20-1,TGCAGTGCTAGAGATCCCCGGCGAGGGGCTCAAGAGACCCAGTACTTC,CSARDPRRGAQETQYF
.,TRBJ2-7,13,.,TRBV18,TGTGCCAGCTCACCAGGGAACCCCTACGAGCAGTACTTC,CASSPGNPYEQYF
many,TRBJ2-7,19,TRBD2,TRBV12-3/TRBV12-4,TGTGCCAGCAGTCCTTACCCGGGACTAGCGGGGGGGCAAGCCTACGAGCAGTACTTC,CASSPYPGLAGGQAYEQYF
.,TRBJ2-1,15,TRBD2,TRBV7-7,TGTGCCAGCAGCCTAGACGGGGGGGCCTTCAATGAGCAGTTCTTC,CASSLDGGAFNEQFF
.,TRBJ2-5,18,TRBD2,TRBV4-1,TGCGCCAGCAGCCAAGATAGGCTAGCGGGGTCTCTTATCGAGACCCAGTACTTC,CASSQDRLAGSLIETQYF
.,TRBJ2-1,14,TRBD2,TRBV20-1,TGCAGTGCTAGAGCCGGGACTAGCTACAATGAGCAGTTCTTC,CSARAGTSYNEQFF
few,TRBJ2-3,15,.,TRBV7-9,TGTGCCAGCAGCTTAACAGACGGAAGCACAGATACGCAGTATTTT,CASSLTDGSTDTQYF
few,TRBJ1-4,15,.,TRBV2,TGTGCCAGCAGTGAAGGACGGTCAACTAATGAAAAACTGTTTTTT,CASSEGRSTNEKLFF
.,TRBJ1-2,14,TRBD1,TRBV9,TGTGCCAGCAGCCCGACAACAGGGGGCTATGGCTACACCTTC,CASSPTTGGYGYTF
.,TRBJ1-2,15,.,TRBV19,TGTGCCAGTACCGCAAACCTAGACAGATACTATGGCTACACCTTC,CASTANLDRYYGYTF
.,TRBJ2-1,13,TRBD2,TRBV29-1,TGCAGCGCCGGGACTAACCGGTACAATGAGCAGTTCTTC,CSAGTNRYNEQFF
few,TRBJ1-2,11,.,TRBV25-1,TGTGCCAGCTGGGCGGGGGCCGGCTACACCTTC,CASWAGAGYTF
.,TRBJ1-4,17,.,TRBV6-6,TGTGCCAGCAGTTACCTCCTATCAGCCACAACTAATGAAAAACTGTTTTTT,CASSYLLSATTNEKLFF
many,TRBJ2-3,13,.,TRBV2,TGTGCCAGCAAGCAGGGGTCCACAGATACGCAGTATTTT,CASKQGSTDTQYF
many,TRBJ1-4,14,.,TRBV6-1,TGTGCCAGCAGTGAACGGGGACCTAATGAAAAACTGTTTTTT,CASSERGPNEKLFF
many,TRBJ2-5,14,.,TRBV20-1,TGCAGTGCTAGAGGTGAAACAGCTCAAGAGACCCAGTACTTC,CSARGETAQETQYF
few,TRBJ1-6,15,.,TRBV5-1,TGCGCCAGCAGCACCGGACAAGGAGCCCATTCACCCCTCCACTTT,CASSTGQGAHSPLHF
.,TRBJ2-7,14,.,TRBV7-9,TGTGCCAGCAGCCCTGCCCGGAACACCTACGAGCAGTACTTC,CASSPARNTYEQYF
.,TRBJ2-1,14,TRBD2,TRBV20-1,TGCAGTGCTAGACCGGGAGGAGGCTACAATGGGCAGTTCTTC,CSARPGGGYNGQFF
.,TRBJ2-3,14,TRBD1,TRBV29-1,TGCAGCGTTGAATGGGACAGGGGCACAGATACGCAGTATTTT,CSVEWDRGTDTQYF
.,TRBJ2-3,13,.,TRBV3-1,TGTGCCAGCAGCCCCCGGGACACAGATACGCAGTATTTT,CASSPRDTDTQYF
many,TRBJ2-7,14,TRBD1,TRBV20-1,TGCAGTGCTACACAGGGGGCGTCCGTCCACGAGCAGTACTTC,CSATQGASVHEQYF
.,TRBJ2-7,13,.,TRBV20-1,TGCAGTGCTAGAGATTCGGGCGCCTACGAGCAGTACTTC,CSARDSGAYEQYF
.,TRBJ2-4,16,TRBD1,TRBV2,TGTGCCAGCAGTGAAAGAGGGGGCTTGGCCAAAAACATTCAGTACTTC,CASSERGGLAKNIQYF
.,TRBJ1-1,11,.,TRBV5-1,TGCGCCAGCAGCGATGGTGGTGAAGCTTTCTTT,CASSDGGEAFF
.,TRBJ2-5,13,.,TRBV6-1,TGTGCCAGCAGTACCCCCATGATCGAGACCCAGTACTTC,CASSTPMIETQYF
.,TRBJ2-5,16,TRBD1,TRBV9,TGTGCCAGCAGCGGAACAGGGGGATACGCCCAAGAGACCCAGTACTTC,CASSGTGGYAQETQYF
.,TRBJ1-2,12,TRBD1,TRBV12-3/TRBV12-4,TGTGCCAGCAGGCCCCCAGGGGGTGGCTACACCTTC,CASRPPGGGYTF
.,TRBJ2-7,16,.,TRBV11-2,TGTGCCAGCAGCCCCCTTCAAAGGCTACGGGTAAACGAGCAGTACTTC,CASSPLQRLRVNEQYF
.,TRBJ2-1,14,TRBD2,TRBV2,TGTGCCAGCAGTGGGGGAAGCGGGGTGGACGAGCAGTTCTTC,CASSGGSGVDEQFF
.,TRBJ2-7,12,.,TRBV2,TGTGCCAGCAGGGCAGAAACCTACGAGCAGTACTTC,CASRAETYEQYF
few,TRBJ2-4,16,.,TRBV15,TGTGCCACCAGCAGAGCCACTAGAGGATCCAAAAACATTCAGTACTTC,CATSRATRGSKNIQYF
.,TRBJ1-1,14,TRBD1,TRBV6-5,TGTGCCAGCAGTTACGACAGGGGGGTAGCTGAAGCTTTCTTT,CASSYDRGVAEAFF
.,TRBJ1-2,13,TRBD1,TRBV24-1,TGTGCCACCAGTGATTGGACAGGGAAGGGCTACACCTTC,CATSDWTGKGYTF
few,TRBJ2-4,12,.,TRBV29-1,TGCAGCGTTGGAGAGGCCAGGAACATTCAGTACTTC,CSVGEARNIQYF
.,TRBJ2-7,15,.,TRBV21-1,TGTGCCAGCAGCCGATCGGGGACAGGGCACTACGAGCAGTACTTC,CASSRSGTGHYEQYF
.,TRBJ2-2,14,.,TRBV29-1,TGCAGCGTGGGGACCACTACGAACACCGGGGAGCTGTTTTTT,CSVGTTTNTGELFF
.,TRBJ2-5,16,TRBD2,TRBV20-1,TGCAGTGCCCTCCCCCAACTAGCGGGGTCTAAGAAGACCCAGTACTTC,CSALPQLAGSKKTQYF
.,TRBJ2-1,13,.,TRBV5-1,TGCGCCAGCAGCGGGGGCCTAGCAAGTGAGCAGTTCTTC,CASSGGLASEQFF
.,TRBJ2-1,16,TRBD1,TRBV5-1,TGCGCCAGCAGCTTGGGTGGGACAGCATCCTACAATGAGCAGTTCTTC,CASSLGGTASYNEQFF
few,TRBJ1-2,13,.,TRBV10-3,TGTGCCATCACCGGATTCGGGGCAGGGGGCTACACCTTC,CAITGFGAGGYTF
.,TRBJ2-7,18,TRBD2,TRBV5-5,TGTGCCAGCAGCCCCCAGGCGGGGAGGGTTAGCTCCTACAATGAGCAGTACTTC,CASSPQAGRVSSYNEQYF
many,TRBJ2-7,13,TRBD1,TRBV7-2,TGTGCCAGCAGCCATGGGACAGGGCTGGAGCAGTACTTC,CASSHGTGLEQYF
.,TRBJ2-1,15,.,TRBV25-1,TGTGCCAGCAGTGAATACGGGGGTACTGGAGATGAGCAGTTCTTC,CASSEYGGTGDEQFF
.,TRBJ1-2,15,.,TRBV7-2,TGTGCCAGCAGCTTAGCGCCCACGGCGCATGGTGGCTACACCTTC,CASSLAPTAHGGYTF
.,TRBJ2-7,13,TRBD1,TRBV20-1,TGCAGTGCCCGGGACAGGGTCCGCGGCGAGCAGTACTTC,CSARDRVRGEQYF
.,TRBJ2-5,14,.,TRBV10-3,TGTGCCATCAGTGAAGGGACCCCGAGGGAGACCCAGTACTTC,CAISEGTPRETQYF
once,TRBJ2-3,15,TRBD1,TRBV27,TGTGCCAGCAGTTTAATGGGACAGGCCACAGATACGCAGTATTTT,CASSLMGQATDTQYF
.,TRBJ2-7,14,.,TRBV10-1,TGCGCCAGCAGTGAGTCTGGTAGACCCTACGAGCAGTACTTC,CASSESGRPYEQYF
few,TRBJ2-7,15,.,TRBV29-1,TGCAGCGAACAAAGGGGGTGCCCTCCTCCCTACGAGCAGTACTTC,CSEQRGCPPPYEQYF
once,TRBJ2-1,15,TRBD2,TRBV6-1,TGTGCCAGCAGTGTCCTTCGGGAGGGGTCCAATGAGCAGTTCTTC,CASSVLREGSNEQFF
few,TRBJ2-5,14,.,TRBV10-3,TGTGCCATCAGTGAGTCGCGGGGAACGGAGACCCAGTACTTC,CAISESRGTETQYF
.,TRBJ2-6,14,.,TRBV3-1,TGTGCCAGCAGCCAATACACTGGGGCCAACGTCCTGACTTTC,CASSQYTGANVLTF